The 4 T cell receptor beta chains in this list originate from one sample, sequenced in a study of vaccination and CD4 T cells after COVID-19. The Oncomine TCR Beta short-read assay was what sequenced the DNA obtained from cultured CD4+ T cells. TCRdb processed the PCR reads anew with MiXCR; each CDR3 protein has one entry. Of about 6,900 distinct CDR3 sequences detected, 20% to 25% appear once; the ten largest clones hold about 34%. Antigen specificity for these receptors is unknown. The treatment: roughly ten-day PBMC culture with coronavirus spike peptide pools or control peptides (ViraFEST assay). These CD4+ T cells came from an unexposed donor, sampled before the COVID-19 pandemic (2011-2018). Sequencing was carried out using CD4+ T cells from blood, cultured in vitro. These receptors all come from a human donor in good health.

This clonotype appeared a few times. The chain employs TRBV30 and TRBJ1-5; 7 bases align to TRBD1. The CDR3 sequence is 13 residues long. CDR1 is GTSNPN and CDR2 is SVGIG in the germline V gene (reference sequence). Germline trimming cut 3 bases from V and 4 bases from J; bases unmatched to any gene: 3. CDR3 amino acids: CAWSPQGNQPQHF. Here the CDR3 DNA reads TGTGCCTGGAGCCCACAGGGGAATCAGCCCCAGCATTTT.

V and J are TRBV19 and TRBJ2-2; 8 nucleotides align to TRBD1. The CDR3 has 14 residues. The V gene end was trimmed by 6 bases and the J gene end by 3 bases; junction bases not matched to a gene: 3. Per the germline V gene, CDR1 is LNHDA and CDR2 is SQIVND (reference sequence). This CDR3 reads CASRTGAHTGELFF. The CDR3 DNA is TGTGCCAGTAGGACAGGGGCGCACACCGGGGAGCTGTTTTTT. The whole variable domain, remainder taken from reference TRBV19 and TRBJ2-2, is DGGITQSPKYLFRKEGQNVTLSCEQNLNHDAMYWYRQDPGQGLRLIYYSQIVNDFQKGDIAEGYSVSREKKESFPLTVTSAQKNPTAFYLCASRTGAHTGELFFGEGSRLTVL.

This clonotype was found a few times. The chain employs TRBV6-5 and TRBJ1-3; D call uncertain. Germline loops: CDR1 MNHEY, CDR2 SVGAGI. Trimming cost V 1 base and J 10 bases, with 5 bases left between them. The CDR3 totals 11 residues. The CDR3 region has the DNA TGTGCCAGCAGTTACTTAGGGACCATATATTTT. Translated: CASSYLGTIYF.

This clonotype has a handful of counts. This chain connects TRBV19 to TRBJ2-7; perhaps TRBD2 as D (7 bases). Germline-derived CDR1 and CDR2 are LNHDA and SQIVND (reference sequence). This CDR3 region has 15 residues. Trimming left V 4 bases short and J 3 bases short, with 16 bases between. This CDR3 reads CASSRAGASRYEQYF. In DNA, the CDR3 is TGTGCCAGTAGTAGGGCGGGGGCCTCCCGCTACGAGCAGTACTTC.